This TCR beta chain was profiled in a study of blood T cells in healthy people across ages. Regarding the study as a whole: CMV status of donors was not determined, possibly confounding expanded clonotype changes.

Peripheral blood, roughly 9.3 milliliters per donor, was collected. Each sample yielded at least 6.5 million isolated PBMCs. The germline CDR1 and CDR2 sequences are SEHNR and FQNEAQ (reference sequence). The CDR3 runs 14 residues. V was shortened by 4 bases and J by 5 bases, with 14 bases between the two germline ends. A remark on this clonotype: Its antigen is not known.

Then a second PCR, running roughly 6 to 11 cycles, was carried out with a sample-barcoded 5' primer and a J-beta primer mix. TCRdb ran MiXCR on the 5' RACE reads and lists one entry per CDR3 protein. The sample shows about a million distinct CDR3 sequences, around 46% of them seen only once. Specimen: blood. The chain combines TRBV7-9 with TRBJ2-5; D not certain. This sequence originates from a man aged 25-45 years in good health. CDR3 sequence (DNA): TGTGCCAGCAGCTCAGGAGCCCTCGGGGAGACCCAGTACTTC. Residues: CASSSGALGETQYF.